This T cell receptor beta chain was profiled in a study of post-analysis software for immune sequencing data. Overall study findings and caveats: Strong co-clustering by F measure linked samples that shared a preparation batch. With TRBV5-6, TRBV5-1 and TRBV20-1 included, about five TRBV segments were more frequent in patients than in controls.

Libraries were made from TCR beta cDNA, and they carried unique molecular identifiers. A population of roughly 0.9 to 11 million T cells gave rise to roughly 490,000 cDNA molecules. TCRdb reanalysed the PCR reads using MiXCR and keeps one entry per CDR3 protein. The sample has fewer than 700,000 distinct CDR3 sequences, 44% seen once. With regard to this clonotype: Its antigen is not known.

The CDR3 extends over 13 amino acids. The V and J ends lost 7 bases and 5 bases respectively, with 13 bases between them. The source of this sequence is a girl aged 5-17 years with multiple sclerosis. The chain carries TRBV12-3 or TRBV12-4 and TRBJ2-3; TRBD2 might be the D (6 bases). The sequencing input was blood. The CDR3 here is CASTLRGKDTQYF. The CDR3 DNA sequence: TGTGCCAGCACCCTCCGGGGGAAAGATACGCAGTATTTT.